Given below is one T cell receptor (beta chain) in context. Its antigen is not known. From germline, CDR1 is MNHEY and CDR2 SMNVEV (reference sequence). The CDR3 has 14 residues. Trimming left V 7 bases short and J 6 bases short, with 18 bases between. These data are taken from a study of shared clonotypes between healthy human individuals. Notes on the study in general: Shared clonotypes across all four donors exceeded non-shared ones in generation probability.

CD45RO-negative, CCR7-positively selected cells formed the naive CD8 fraction, excluding terminally differentiated effector memory CD45RA+ cells. This table comes from immunoSEQ multiplex PCR, and its TCRdb copy is limited to in-frame clones, with some not included. The sample has hundreds of thousands of clones, approximately 96% seen once. Sample: naive CD8+ T cells sorted from blood. This receptor was obtained from a woman in her 30s in good health. The chain is built from TRBV27 and TRBJ1-2, with D unclear. The CDR3 DNA sequence: TGTGCCAGCAAAAATCCCAGTGATAGCAATGGCTACACCTTC. Its translation: CASKNPSDSNGYTF.